The next 3 T cell receptor beta chains were all read from a single sample in a study of blood T cell repertoires in COVID-19. Sequencing used immunoSEQ multiplex PCR; TCRdb keeps in-frame clones, though not all of them. The sample records 450,000 to 500,000 clones, 87% being singletons. Source material: PBMCs or T cells enriched from blood (not recorded which). The receptors stem from a woman aged 18-29 years who had recovered from COVID-19.

The V gene is TRBV11-2, the J gene TRBJ1-2, with unresolved D. Germline loops: CDR1 SGHAT, CDR2 FQNNGV. This CDR3 comprises 15 residues. Deletions cut 3 bases from V and 0 bases from J, with 11 bases between. This chain's CDR3 is CASSFPGSTNYGYTF. DNA of the CDR3: TGTGCCAGCAGCTTTCCGGGATCTACTAACTATGGCTACACCTTC.

The chain couples TRBV5-4 to TRBJ1-2; 8 nucleotides line up with TRBD1. The CDR3 contains 15 residues. V was clipped by 3 bases and J by 8 bases; unmatched bases: 12. In germline, CDR1 is SGHNT, CDR2 YYREEE (reference sequence). The CDR3 region is CASSSTGGKINGYTF. The CDR3 DNA reads TGTGCCAGCAGCTCCACAGGGGGGAAGATAAACGGCTACACCTTC.

V gene TRBV10-3 combines with J gene TRBJ1-1; D gene ambiguous. The CDR3 runs 15 residues. Deletions cut 2 bases from V and 11 bases from J, with 21 bases between. Germline CDR1 is ENHRY and CDR2 is SYGVKD. The CDR3 coding sequence is TGTGCCATCAGTGAGAGTGGGCAGCCTAATTCGGGGGCTTTCTTT. Amino acids: CAISESGQPNSGAFF.